This entry lists 15 T cell receptor beta chains sequenced from one sample in a study of early T cells in non-severe SARS-CoV-2 infection. TCRdb reanalysed the 5' RACE reads using MiXCR and keeps one entry per CDR3 protein. The repertoire holds some 77,000 distinct CDR3 sequences, with 12% as singletons. The starting material was whole blood, obtained at baseline. Source of these receptors: an adult who was a healthcare worker with PCR-confirmed SARS-CoV-2 infection or an uninfected control (not recorded which). The donor label of this sample is uncertain.

CDR3 DNA sequence: TGCAGTGCTCAGACGGCGGCCAATCAGCCCCAGCATTTT. It yields the protein CSAQTAANQPQHF. This sequence joins TRBV20-1 and TRBJ1-5, with D unresolved. Per germline, CDR1 DFQATT and CDR2 SNEGSKA (reference sequence). This CDR3 comprises 13 residues. The V end was cut by 5 bases, the J end by 3 bases, with 11 bases between.

The rearrangement links TRBV9 to TRBJ2-5; TRBD1 agrees at 8 bases. CDR1 is SGDLS, CDR2 YYNGEE, per germline. Losses at the gene ends were 3 bases for V and 4 bases for J; bases not matched to a gene: 5. The length of the CDR3 is 14 residues. The DNA of the CDR3 is TGTGCCAGCAGCGCCCGGACAGGGCTAGAGACCCAGTACTTC. Its protein is CASSARTGLETQYF. The variable domain in full, completed from reference TRBV9 and TRBJ2-5, reads DSGVTQTPKHLITATGQRVTLRCSPRSGDLSVYWYQQSLDQGLQFLIQYYNGEERAKGNILERFSAQQFPDLHSELNLSSLELGDSALYFCASSARTGLETQYFGPGTRLLVL.

In this sample, this clonotype turned up a few times. The rearrangement joins TRBV20-1 to TRBJ2-3, with 10 positions matching TRBD2. This CDR3 comprises 12 residues. J lost 4 bases, V lost 6 bases, and 1 base had no gene match. Looked up from germline, CDR1 is DFQATT and CDR2 is SNEGSKA (reference sequence). The CDR3 DNA is TGCAGTGCGGGGACTAGCGCAGATACGCAGTATTTT. This gives the protein CSAGTSADTQYF.

This clonotype has a count of ten or more. J is TRBJ2-7 and V is TRBV11-2, with a tentative D call TRBD1 (5 bases). The CDR3 loop spans 13 amino acids. V was clipped by 2 bases and J by 2 bases, with 7 bases between them. CDR1 and CDR2 from the germline V gene are SGHAT and FQNNGV. The CDR3 nucleotides are TGTGCCAGCAGCTTACCAGGGCCCTACGAGCAGTACTTC. This translates into CASSLPGPYEQYF.

The CDR3 is CASTEGISDTQYF. The CDR3 coding sequence is TGTGCCAGCACAGAAGGAATTTCAGATACGCAGTATTTT. This sequence joins TRBV12-3 or TRBV12-4 and TRBJ2-3; unclear D gene. This CDR3 contains 13 residues. Trimming shortened V by 7 bases and J by 4 bases, and 12 bases separated the two germline ends.

This clonotype was counted at least ten times. The chain employs TRBV5-1 and TRBJ2-3; 9 nucleotides agree with TRBD2. CDR1 is SGHRS, CDR2 YFSETQ, per germline. Trimming removed 3 bases from V and 2 bases from J; junction bases left unmatched: 7. This CDR3 spans 16 amino acids. CDR3 loop: CASSYVAGDTTDTQYF. The CDR3 DNA reads TGCGCCAGCAGCTATGTAGCGGGAGACACCACAGATACGCAGTATTTT.

This clonotype was detected ten times or more. V is TRBV5-4 and J is TRBJ1-2; weak D call: TRBD1 (5 bases). CDR1 SGHNT and CDR2 YYREEE come from the germline V gene (reference sequence). With 4 bases removed from V and 6 bases from J, the gap between germline ends came to 10 bases. CDR3 length: 12 amino acids. The CDR3 here is CASSTDSNGYTF. The CDR3 bases are TGTGCCAGCAGCACCGACAGTAATGGCTACACCTTC. The full variable domain, its missing parts supplied by reference TRBV5-4 and TRBJ1-2, is ETGVTQSPTHLIKTRGQQVTLRCSSQSGHNTVSWYQQALGQGPQFIFQYYREEENGRGNFPPRFSGLQFPNYSSELNVNALELDDSALYLCASSTDSNGYTFGSGTRLTVV.

The rearrangement joins TRBV5-1 to TRBJ1-1; tentative D call: TRBD1 (6 bases). This CDR3 has 14 residues. Trimming removed 4 bases from V and 1 base from J, with 11 bases in between. Germline CDR1 is SGHRS and CDR2 is YFSETQ. The CDR3 sequence: CASSIGQQNTEAFF. The CDR3, as DNA: TGCGCCAGCAGCATTGGACAGCAGAACACTGAAGCTTTCTTT.

This clonotype was detected many times. A read error may produce the germline difference seen at one junction end. The chain is built from TRBV12-3 or TRBV12-4 and TRBJ2-3; 9 bases fit TRBD1. The CDR3 consists of 15 residues. The CDR3 region has the DNA TGTGCCAGCAGATTAGGACAGGGGTTGACAGATACGCAGTATTTT. It translates to CASRLGQGLTDTQYF.

This clonotype was detected only a few times. This rearrangement joins TRBV7-9 to TRBJ1-4; D ambiguous. V shed 5 bases and J shed 3 bases, with 10 bases lying between them. Germline CDR1 reads SEHNR; CDR2 reads FQNEAQ (reference sequence). This CDR3 spans 14 amino acids. The CDR3 sequence: CASSPSRANEKLFF. In nucleotides, the CDR3 is TGTGCCAGCAGCCCGAGCCGTGCTAATGAAAAACTGTTTTTT.

This clonotype was detected only a few times. The V gene is TRBV6-1, the J gene TRBJ1-1; D not certain. The CDR3 has 13 amino acids. Germline V gene lookup returns CDR1 MNHNS and CDR2 SASEGT. Trimming took off 7 bases at V and 0 bases at J, with 9 bases between the two ends. The CDR3 DNA sequence: TGTGCCAGCAAGACGGGATTGAACACTGAAGCTTTCTTT. Translated, it gives CASKTGLNTEAFF.

This clonotype turned up a few times. The rearrangement joins TRBV7-2 to TRBJ2-1; TRBD2 aligns across 11 bases. CDR3 size: 16 residues. CDR1 SGHTA and CDR2 FQGNSA come from the germline V gene. Losses at the gene ends were 4 bases for V and 3 bases for J; bases not matched to a gene: 5. The CDR3 DNA reads TGTGCCAGCAGCTCCGGGACTAGCGGACACTACAATGAGCAGTTCTTC. Translation: CASSSGTSGHYNEQFF. The whole variable domain, remainder taken from reference TRBV7-2 and TRBJ2-1, is GAGVSQSPSNKVTEKGKDVELRCDPISGHTALYWYRQSLGQGLEFLIYFQGNSAPDKSGLPSDRFSAERTGGSVSTLTIQRTQQEDSAVYLCASSSGTSGHYNEQFFGPGTRLTVL.

This chain links TRBV29-1 with TRBJ2-3; 10 bases fit TRBD1. Germline assignment: CDR1 SQVTM and CDR2 ANQGSEA. V trimming: 6 bases; J trimming: 2 bases; junction bases outside the gene matches: 5. The CDR3 has 14 amino acids. The chain's CDR3 is CSVWDRGITDTQYF. CDR3 in DNA: TGCAGCGTATGGGACAGGGGTATCACAGATACGCAGTATTTT.

Many counts were recorded for this clonotype. The chain recombines TRBV4-2 with TRBJ1-6; 8 bases map to TRBD1. The CDR3 loop spans 16 amino acids. V gave up 1 base and J gave up 7 bases; unmatched junction bases: 6. Germline V gene lookup returns CDR1 LGHNA and CDR2 YNFKEQ. This chain's CDR3 is CASSQVSGQGNSPLHF. The CDR3 nucleotides are TGTGCCAGCAGCCAAGTTAGTGGACAGGGAAATTCACCCCTCCACTTT.

The genes are TRBV7-9 and TRBJ2-1; D unresolved. This CDR3 is 15 amino acids long. Trimming removed 1 base from V and 3 bases from J, with 10 bases in between. Germline V CDR1 and CDR2: SEHNR, FQNEAQ (reference sequence). The DNA for the CDR3 is TGTGCCAGCAGCTTAGTGGGCCCAGGCTACAATGAGCAGTTCTTC. Translating it yields CASSLVGPGYNEQFF.